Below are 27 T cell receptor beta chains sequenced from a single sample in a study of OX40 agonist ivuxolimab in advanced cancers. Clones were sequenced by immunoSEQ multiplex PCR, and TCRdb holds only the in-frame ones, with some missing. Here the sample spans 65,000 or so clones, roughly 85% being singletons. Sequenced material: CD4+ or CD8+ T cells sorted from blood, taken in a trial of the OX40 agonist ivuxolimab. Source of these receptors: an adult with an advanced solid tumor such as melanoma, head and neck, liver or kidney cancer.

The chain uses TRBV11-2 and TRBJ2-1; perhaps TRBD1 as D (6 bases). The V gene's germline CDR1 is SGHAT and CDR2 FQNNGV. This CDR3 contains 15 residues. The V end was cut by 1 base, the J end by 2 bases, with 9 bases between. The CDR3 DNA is TGTGCCAGCAGCTTAGTGACAGGCCCCTACAATGAGCAGTTCTTC. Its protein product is CASSLVTGPYNEQFF.

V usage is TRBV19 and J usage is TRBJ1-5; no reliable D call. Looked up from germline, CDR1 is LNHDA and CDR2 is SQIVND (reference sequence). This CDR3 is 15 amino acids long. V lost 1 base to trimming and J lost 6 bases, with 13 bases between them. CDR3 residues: CASSIVLTSGQPQHF. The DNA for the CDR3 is TGTGCCAGTAGTATAGTTCTCACGAGTGGTCAGCCCCAGCATTTT.

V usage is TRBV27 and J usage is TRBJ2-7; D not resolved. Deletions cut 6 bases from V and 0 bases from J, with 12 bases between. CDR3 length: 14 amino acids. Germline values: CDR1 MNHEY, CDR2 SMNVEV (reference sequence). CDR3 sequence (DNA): TGTGCCAGCAGCCAATCGAGGAACTCCTACGAGCAGTACTTC. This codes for CASSQSRNSYEQYF.

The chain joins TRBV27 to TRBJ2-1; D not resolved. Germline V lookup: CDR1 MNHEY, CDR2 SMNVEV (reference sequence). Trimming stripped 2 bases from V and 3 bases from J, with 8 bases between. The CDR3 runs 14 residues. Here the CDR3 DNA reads TGTGCCAGCAGTTTAAATTTGGGCTACAATGAGCAGTTCTTC. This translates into CASSLNLGYNEQFF.

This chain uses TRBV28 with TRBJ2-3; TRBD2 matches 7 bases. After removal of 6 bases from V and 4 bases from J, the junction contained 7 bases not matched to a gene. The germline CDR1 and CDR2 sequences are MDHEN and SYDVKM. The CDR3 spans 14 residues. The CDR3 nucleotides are TGTGCCAGCAGCCCCCGACTAGCCCCAGATACGCAGTATTTT. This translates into CASSPRLAPDTQYF.

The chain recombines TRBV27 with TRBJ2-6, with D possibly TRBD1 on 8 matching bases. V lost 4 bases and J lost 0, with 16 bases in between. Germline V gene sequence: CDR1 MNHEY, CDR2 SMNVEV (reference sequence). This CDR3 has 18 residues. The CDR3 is CASSSLTGGGSGANVLTF. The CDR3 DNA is TGTGCCAGCAGTTCCTTAACAGGGGGGGGCTCTGGGGCCAACGTCCTGACTTTC.

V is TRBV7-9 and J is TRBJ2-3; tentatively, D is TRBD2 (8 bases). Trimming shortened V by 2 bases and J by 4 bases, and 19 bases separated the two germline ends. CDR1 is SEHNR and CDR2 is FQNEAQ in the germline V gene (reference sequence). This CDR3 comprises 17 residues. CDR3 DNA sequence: TGTGCCAGCAGCTTACAGACGGGAGGGGGCTGGGCAGATACGCAGTATTTT. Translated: CASSLQTGGGWADTQYF.

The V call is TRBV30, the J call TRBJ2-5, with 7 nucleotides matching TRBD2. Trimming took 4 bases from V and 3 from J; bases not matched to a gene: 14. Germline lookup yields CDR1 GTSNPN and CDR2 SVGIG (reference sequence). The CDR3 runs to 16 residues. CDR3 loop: CAWTAGVGGAEETQYF. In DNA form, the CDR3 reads TGTGCCTGGACTGCGGGAGTGGGAGGCGCAGAAGAGACCCAGTACTTC.

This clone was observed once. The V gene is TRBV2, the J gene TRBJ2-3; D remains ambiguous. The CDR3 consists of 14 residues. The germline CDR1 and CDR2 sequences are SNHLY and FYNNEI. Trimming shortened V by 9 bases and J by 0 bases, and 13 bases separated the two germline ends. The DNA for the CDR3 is TGTGCCAGTGGAGAGACCGCTAGCACAGATACGCAGTATTTT. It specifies CASGETASTDTQYF.

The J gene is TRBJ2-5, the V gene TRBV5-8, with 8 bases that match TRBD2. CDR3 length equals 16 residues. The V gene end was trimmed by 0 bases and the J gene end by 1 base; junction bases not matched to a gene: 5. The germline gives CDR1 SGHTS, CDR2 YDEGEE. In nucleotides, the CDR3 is TGTGCCAGCAGCTTGGGGGTAGCGGGGAGCCAAGAGACCCAGTACTTC. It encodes CASSLGVAGSQETQYF.

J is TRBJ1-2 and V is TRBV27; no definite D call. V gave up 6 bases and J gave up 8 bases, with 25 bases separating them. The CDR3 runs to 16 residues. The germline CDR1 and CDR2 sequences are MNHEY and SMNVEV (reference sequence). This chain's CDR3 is CASSQIPPRPGRGYTF. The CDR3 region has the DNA TGTGCCAGCAGCCAGATTCCGCCTCGGCCCGGCAGAGGCTACACCTTC.

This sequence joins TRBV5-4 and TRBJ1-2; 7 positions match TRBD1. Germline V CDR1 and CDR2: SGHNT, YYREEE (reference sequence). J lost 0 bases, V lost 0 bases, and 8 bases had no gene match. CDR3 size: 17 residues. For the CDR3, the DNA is TGTGCCAGCAGCTTGGCCGTCGGCAGGGGGGCTAACTATGGCTACACCTTC. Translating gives CASSLAVGRGANYGYTF.

CDR3 sequence (DNA): TGTGCCAGCAGCTTAACTGTCATGGGTGAGCAGTACTTC. This translates into CASSLTVMGEQYF. V is TRBV7-3 and J is TRBJ2-7; D uncertain. Germline assignment: CDR1 SGHTA and CDR2 FQGTGA. V shed 0 bases and J shed 7 bases, with 10 bases lying between them. This CDR3 is 13 amino acids long.

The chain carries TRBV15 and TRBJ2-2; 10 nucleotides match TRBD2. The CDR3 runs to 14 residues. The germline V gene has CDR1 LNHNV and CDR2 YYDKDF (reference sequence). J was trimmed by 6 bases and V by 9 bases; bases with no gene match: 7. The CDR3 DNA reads TGTGCCACGCGGAGCGGGGGGGCCGCCGGGGAGCTGTTTTTT. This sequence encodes CATRSGGAAGELFF.

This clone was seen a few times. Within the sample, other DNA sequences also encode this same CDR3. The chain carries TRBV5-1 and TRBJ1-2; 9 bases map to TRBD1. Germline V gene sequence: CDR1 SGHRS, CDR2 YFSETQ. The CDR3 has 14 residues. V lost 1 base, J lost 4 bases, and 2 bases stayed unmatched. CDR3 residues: CASSLSDRGYGYTF. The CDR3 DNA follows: TGCGCCAGCAGCTTGTCGGACAGGGGCTATGGCTACACCTTC.

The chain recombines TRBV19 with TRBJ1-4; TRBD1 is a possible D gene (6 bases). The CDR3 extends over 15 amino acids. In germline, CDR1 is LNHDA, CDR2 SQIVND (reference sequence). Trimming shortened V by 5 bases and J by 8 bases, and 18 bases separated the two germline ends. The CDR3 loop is CASSSRGRGREKLFF. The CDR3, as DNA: TGTGCCAGTAGTTCCCGGGGCAGGGGCAGAGAAAAACTGTTTTTT.

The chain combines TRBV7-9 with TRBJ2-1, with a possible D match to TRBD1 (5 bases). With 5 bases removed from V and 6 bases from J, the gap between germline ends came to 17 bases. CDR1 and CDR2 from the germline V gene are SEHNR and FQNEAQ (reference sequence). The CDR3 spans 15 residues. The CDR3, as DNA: TGTGCCAGCAGCCTAAGAGGACATTCGGGCAATGAGCAGTTCTTC. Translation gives CASSLRGHSGNEQFF. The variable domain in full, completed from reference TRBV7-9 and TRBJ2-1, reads DTGVSQNPRHKITKRGQNVTFRCDPISEHNRLYWYRQTLGQGPEFLTYFQNEAQLEKSRLLSDRFSAERPKGSFSTLEIQRTEQGDSAMYLCASSLRGHSGNEQFFGPGTRLTVL.

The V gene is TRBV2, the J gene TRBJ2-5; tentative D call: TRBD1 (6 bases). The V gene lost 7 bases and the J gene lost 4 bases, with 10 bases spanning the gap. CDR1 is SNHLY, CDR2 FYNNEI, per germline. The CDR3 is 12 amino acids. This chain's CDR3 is CASTGASETQYF. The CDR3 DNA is TGTGCCAGCACAGGGGCTTCAGAGACCCAGTACTTC.

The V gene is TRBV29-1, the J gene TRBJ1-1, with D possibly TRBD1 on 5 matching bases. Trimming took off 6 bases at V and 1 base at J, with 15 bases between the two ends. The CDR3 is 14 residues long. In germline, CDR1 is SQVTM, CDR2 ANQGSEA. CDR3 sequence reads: CSVATGTANTEAFF. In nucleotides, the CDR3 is TGCAGCGTAGCAACCGGGACGGCGAACACTGAAGCTTTCTTT.

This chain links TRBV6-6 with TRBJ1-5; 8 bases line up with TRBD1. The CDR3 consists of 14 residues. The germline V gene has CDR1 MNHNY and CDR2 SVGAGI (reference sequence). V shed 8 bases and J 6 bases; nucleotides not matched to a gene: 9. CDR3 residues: CASSGQGRSQPQHF. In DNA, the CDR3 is TGTGCCAGCTCTGGACAGGGCAGGAGTCAGCCCCAGCATTTT.

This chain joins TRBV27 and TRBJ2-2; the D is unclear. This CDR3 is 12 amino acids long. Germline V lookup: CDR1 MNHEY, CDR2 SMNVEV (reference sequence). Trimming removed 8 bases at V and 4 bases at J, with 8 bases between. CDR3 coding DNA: TGTGCCAGCTGGGGTACCACCGGGGAGCTGTTTTTT. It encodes CASWGTTGELFF.

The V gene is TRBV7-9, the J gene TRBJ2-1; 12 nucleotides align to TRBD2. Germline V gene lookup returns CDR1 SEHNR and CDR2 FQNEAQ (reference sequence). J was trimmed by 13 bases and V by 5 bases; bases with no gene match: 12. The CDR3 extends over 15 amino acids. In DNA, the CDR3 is TGTGCCAGCAGCCTGCAACTAGCGGGGGGCCCTGTACAGTTCTTC. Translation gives CASSLQLAGGPVQFF.

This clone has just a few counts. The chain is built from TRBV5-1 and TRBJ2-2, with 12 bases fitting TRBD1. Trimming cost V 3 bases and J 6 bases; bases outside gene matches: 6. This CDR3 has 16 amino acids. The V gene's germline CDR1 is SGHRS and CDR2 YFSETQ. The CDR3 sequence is CASSSPGQGASGELFF. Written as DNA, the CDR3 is TGCGCCAGCAGCTCCCCGGGACAGGGGGCGTCCGGGGAGCTGTTTTTT.

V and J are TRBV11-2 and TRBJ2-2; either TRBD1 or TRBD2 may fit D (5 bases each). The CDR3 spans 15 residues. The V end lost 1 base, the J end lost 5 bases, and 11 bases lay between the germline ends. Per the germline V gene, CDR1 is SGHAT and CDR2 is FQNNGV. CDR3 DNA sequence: TGTGCCAGCAGCTTAGTCAGAGGGGAAACCGGGGAGCTGTTTTTT. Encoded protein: CASSLVRGETGELFF.

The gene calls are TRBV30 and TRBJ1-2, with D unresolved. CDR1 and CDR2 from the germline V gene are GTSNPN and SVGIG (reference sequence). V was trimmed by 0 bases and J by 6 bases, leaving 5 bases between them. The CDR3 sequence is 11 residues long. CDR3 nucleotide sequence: TGTGCCTGGAGTGTCTTGCATGGCTACACCTTC. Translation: CAWSVLHGYTF.

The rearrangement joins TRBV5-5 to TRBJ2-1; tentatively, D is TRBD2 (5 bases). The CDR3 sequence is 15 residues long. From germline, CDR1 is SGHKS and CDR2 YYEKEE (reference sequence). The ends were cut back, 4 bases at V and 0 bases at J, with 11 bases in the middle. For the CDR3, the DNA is TGTGCCAGCAGCCCCGGGGAGAGCTCCTACAATGAGCAGTTCTTC. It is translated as CASSPGESSYNEQFF.

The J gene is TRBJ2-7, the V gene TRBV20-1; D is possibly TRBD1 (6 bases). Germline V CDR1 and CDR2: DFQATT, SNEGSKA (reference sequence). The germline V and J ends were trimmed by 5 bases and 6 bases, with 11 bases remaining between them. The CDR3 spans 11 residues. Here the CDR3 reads CSAQGLGEQYF. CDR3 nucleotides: TGCAGTGCTCAGGGGCTCGGCGAGCAGTACTTC.